Shown below are 22 T cell receptor beta chains from a single sample sequenced in a study of response to subunit inactivated influenza vaccine. TCRdb ran MiXCR on the RT-PCR reads and lists one entry per CDR3 protein. In the table there are roughly 620,000 distinct CDR3 sequences, about 10% of which are singletons. These data were also reused for a study on T cells expressing NK-cell markers. In that study: The TCR beta cDNA came from 5'RACE template switching with UMIs.

This sample comprised PBMCs from blood, obtained on the day of vaccination. The receptors shown here come from a man aged 45-60 years who received an inactivated influenza vaccine.

This clonotype has a handful of counts. This sequence joins TRBV5-1 and TRBJ1-1; 8 bases are shared with TRBD1. V lost 5 bases to trimming and J lost 4 bases; unmatched junction nucleotides: 7. The CDR3 covers 14 residues. The germline CDR1 and CDR2 sequences are SGHRS and YFSETQ. CDR3 bases: TGCGCCAGCAGAAGTTTGCAGGGGGCCACTGAAGCTTTCTTT. Translated, it gives CASRSLQGATEAFF.

This clonotype has only a few counts. The gene calls are TRBV5-1 and TRBJ2-3, with 11 bases fitting TRBD2. CDR3 length equals 16 residues. In germline, CDR1 is SGHRS, CDR2 YFSETQ. V dropped 0 bases and J dropped 1; count of bases not matched to a gene: 1. CDR3 protein: CASSLDSGGGTDTQYF. The CDR3, as DNA: TGCGCCAGCAGCTTGGATAGCGGGGGGGGCACAGATACGCAGTATTTT.

The V gene is TRBV18, the J gene TRBJ2-7; D is ambiguous. Trimming cost V 3 bases and J 2 bases, with 17 bases left between them. Germline V gene sequence: CDR1 KGHSH, CDR2 LQKENI. The CDR3 has 16 residues. CDR3 DNA: TGTGCCAGCTCACCCTCCCGGGCTCGAGGACCCTACGAGCAGTACTTC. It specifies CASSPSRARGPYEQYF.

The sample holds a few counts of this clonotype. The chain joins TRBV12-3 or TRBV12-4 to TRBJ1-5; unclear D gene. V lost 2 bases, J lost 4 bases, and 6 bases lay in between. CDR3 length equals 13 residues. The CDR3 nucleotides are TGTGCCAGCAGTTTATTGGGGAATCAGCCCCAGCATTTT. It yields the protein CASSLLGNQPQHF.

In this sample, this clonotype turned up a few times. The chain is built from TRBV6-5 and TRBJ2-7, with D perhaps matching TRBD2 (5 bases). The CDR3 covers 14 residues. V lost 0 bases to trimming and J lost 7 bases, with 13 bases between them. Germline CDR1 is MNHEY and CDR2 is SVGAGI. The CDR3 DNA reads as TGTGCCAGCAGTTACTCCTTAGCGACGGGGGAGCAGTACTTC. It codes for CASSYSLATGEQYF.

The chain is built from TRBV29-1 and TRBJ2-7; TRBD2 matches 8 bases. Per germline, CDR1 SQVTM and CDR2 ANQGSEA. The CDR3 length is 13 residues. J lost 4 bases, V lost 4 bases, and 6 bases had no gene match. CDR3 amino acids: CSVVSSGGYEQYF. For the CDR3, the DNA is TGCAGCGTTGTTTCCAGCGGGGGTTACGAGCAGTACTTC.

To note about this clonotype: This may stem from a read error, because a much larger clone lies one nucleotide away. The chain has TRBV5-1 and TRBJ2-1; 13 bases agree with TRBD2. This CDR3 spans 14 amino acids. J gave up 12 bases and V 5 bases, and 8 bases lay outside the gene matches. CDR1 SGHRS and CDR2 YFSETQ come from the germline V gene. CDR3 region: CASRGTSGVLGQFF. CDR3 sequence (DNA): TGCGCCAGCAGAGGGACTAGCGGGGTATTGGGGCAGTTCTTC.

The DNA of the CDR3 is TGTGCCAGCAGCTTACACGGGACAGGGGCCTACGAGCAGTACTTC. It codes for CASSLHGTGAYEQYF. The rearrangement uses TRBV7-2 and TRBJ2-7, with TRBD1 matching over 10 bases. With 2 bases clipped from V and 2 bases from J, the junction kept 3 bases outside the gene matches. CDR3 length equals 15 residues. The germline gives CDR1 SGHTA, CDR2 FQGNSA.

This clonotype was seen repeatedly, ten times or more. The rearrangement joins TRBV12-3 or TRBV12-4 to TRBJ2-3; D not resolved. CDR3 size: 15 residues. The V gene lost 3 bases and the J gene lost 4 bases, with 14 bases spanning the gap. CDR3 region: CASSLGHPSADTQYF. CDR3 DNA sequence: TGTGCCAGCAGTTTGGGCCATCCGAGCGCAGATACGCAGTATTTT.

This clonotype was counted many times. The CDR3 nucleotides are TGTGCCAGCAGCCAAGGACAGGGATATTACAATGAGCAGTTCTTC. Translating it yields CASSQGQGYYNEQFF. This chain connects TRBV3-1 to TRBJ2-1; 7 positions match TRBD1. The CDR3 has 15 amino acids. J lost 4 bases, V lost 1 base, and 4 bases had no gene match. CDR1 is LGHDT, CDR2 YNNKEL, per germline (reference sequence).

The V call is TRBV20-1, the J call TRBJ1-5, with no clear D. The V end was cut by 6 bases, the J end by 2 bases, with 11 bases between. Germline V gene data show CDR1 as DFQATT and CDR2 as SNEGSKA (reference sequence). CDR3 length equals 13 residues. CDR3 protein: CSALFSRNQPQHF. CDR3 nucleotides: TGCAGTGCCCTATTTTCGCGCAATCAGCCCCAGCATTTT.

This clonotype was picked up a small number of times. The V call is TRBV28, the J call TRBJ1-5; D uncertain. Germline V lookup: CDR1 MDHEN, CDR2 SYDVKM. The CDR3 loop spans 13 amino acids. Trimming shortened V by 3 bases and J by 7 bases, and 10 bases separated the two germline ends. CDR3 in amino acids: CASSFEFGQPQHF. The DNA for the CDR3 is TGTGCCAGCAGTTTTGAGTTTGGGCAGCCCCAGCATTTT.

The chain couples TRBV5-1 to TRBJ2-2, with 13 bases aligning to TRBD2. V shed 5 bases, J shed 1 base, and the junction held 5 bases outside the gene matches. This CDR3 region has 17 residues. Germline V gives CDR1 SGHRS, CDR2 YFSETQ. Here the CDR3 reads CASSSRLAGGNTGELFF. For the CDR3, the DNA is TGCGCCAGCAGTTCGAGACTAGCGGGAGGGAACACCGGGGAGCTGTTTTTT.

The chain links TRBV5-1 to TRBJ1-2; D is unresolved. Deletions cut 6 bases from V and 0 bases from J, with 15 bases between. The germline gives CDR1 SGHRS, CDR2 YFSETQ. CDR3 length: 15 amino acids. The chain's CDR3 is CASTPLRGANYGYTF. CDR3 nucleotides: TGCGCCAGCACCCCGTTGCGAGGAGCTAACTATGGCTACACCTTC.

The chain has TRBV12-3 or TRBV12-4 and TRBJ2-1; 14 positions match TRBD2. The CDR3 runs to 14 residues. Trimming removed 6 bases from V and 9 bases from J; junction bases left unmatched: 4. CDR3 coding DNA: TGTGCCAGCAGCGGGACTAGCGGGAGATTTGAGCAGTTCTTC. As protein: CASSGTSGRFEQFF.

This chain uses TRBV12-3 or TRBV12-4 with TRBJ2-3; the D is unclear. V was clipped by 3 bases and J by 2 bases, with 15 bases between them. CDR3 length: 16 residues. This CDR3 reads CASSFSARSLTDTQYF. CDR3 DNA sequence: TGTGCCAGCAGTTTCTCCGCTAGGAGCCTCACAGATACGCAGTATTTT.

This clonotype turned up a few times. The rearrangement links TRBV6-2 or TRBV6-3 to TRBJ1-6; D is unclear. V lost 6 bases, J lost 14 bases, and 17 bases lay in between. Germline V gene data show CDR1 as MNHEY and CDR2 as SVGEGT. This CDR3 has 13 amino acids. The DNA for the CDR3 is TGTGCCAGCAGCCCGACCGGAGGTTACTCCCTCCACTTT. It is translated as CASSPTGGYSLHF.

This clonotype has at least ten counts. The chain is built from TRBV4-1 and TRBJ1-4; D is unclear. Per the germline V gene, CDR1 is MGHRA and CDR2 is YSYEKL. The CDR3 totals 16 residues. V lost 1 base, J lost 8 bases, and 17 bases lay in between. The CDR3 is CASSQAVDLREEKLFF. DNA for the CDR3: TGCGCCAGCAGCCAAGCCGTCGACCTGCGGGAGGAAAAACTGTTTTTT.

The sample holds a few counts of this clonotype. The V gene is TRBV15, the J gene TRBJ2-1, with D unresolved. This CDR3 is 11 amino acids long. V was clipped by 5 bases and J by 7 bases, with 6 bases between them. CDR1 and CDR2 (germline): LNHNV, YYDKDF (reference sequence). CDR3: CATSLGNEQFF. The CDR3 nucleotides are TGTGCCACCAGCCTAGGTAATGAGCAGTTCTTC. The full variable domain, in which reference TRBV15 and TRBJ2-1 provide the parts outside the CDR3, is DAMVIQNPRYQVTQFGKPVTLSCSQTLNHNVMYWYQQKSSQAPKLLFHYYDKDFNNEADTPDNFQSRRPNTSFCFLDIRSPGLGDTAMYLCATSLGNEQFFGPGTRLTVL.

This clonotype is a singleton in its sample. The genes are TRBV5-1 and TRBJ2-7, with 7 bases that match TRBD1. The V and J ends lost 4 bases and 6 bases, in that order; junction bases with no gene match: 10. Germline CDR1 reads SGHRS; CDR2 reads YFSETQ. The CDR3 has 14 amino acids. The CDR3 here is CASSLRQGQREQYF. The CDR3 DNA follows: TGCGCCAGCAGCCTAAGACAGGGACAGCGCGAGCAGTACTTC.

The chain recombines TRBV4-3 with TRBJ2-5; tentative D call: TRBD1 (6 bases). This CDR3 is 14 amino acids long. Germline assignment: CDR1 LGHNA and CDR2 YSLEER. V lost 3 bases, J lost 0 bases, and 8 bases lay in between. This CDR3 reads CASSQGTNQETQYF. The CDR3 DNA is TGCGCCAGCAGCCAGGGGACAAACCAAGAGACCCAGTACTTC.

V usage is TRBV14 and J usage is TRBJ2-3, with 9 bases aligning to TRBD1. Germline lookup yields CDR1 SGHDN and CDR2 FVKESK. The CDR3 totals 16 residues. V lost 1 base to trimming and J lost 4 bases; unmatched junction nucleotides: 6. CDR3 amino acids: CASSQAGQGLADTQYF. CDR3 sequence (DNA): TGTGCCAGCAGCCAAGCGGGACAGGGATTAGCAGATACGCAGTATTTT.